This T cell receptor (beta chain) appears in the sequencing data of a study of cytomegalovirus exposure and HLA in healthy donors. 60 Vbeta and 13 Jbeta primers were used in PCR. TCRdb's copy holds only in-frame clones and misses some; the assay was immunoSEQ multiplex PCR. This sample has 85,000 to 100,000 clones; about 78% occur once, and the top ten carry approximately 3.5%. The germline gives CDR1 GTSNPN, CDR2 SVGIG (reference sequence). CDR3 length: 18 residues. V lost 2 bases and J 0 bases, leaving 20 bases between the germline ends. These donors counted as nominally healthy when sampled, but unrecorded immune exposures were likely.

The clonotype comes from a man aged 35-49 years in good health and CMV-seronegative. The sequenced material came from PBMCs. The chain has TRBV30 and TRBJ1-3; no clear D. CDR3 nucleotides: TGTGCCTGGAGTACCCCGGGTCTTATTCATCTCTCTGGAAACACCATATATTTT. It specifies CAWSTPGLIHLSGNTIYF.